The present T cell receptor beta chain was sequenced within a study of PD-L1 blockade in urothelial cancer (dated by TCRdb to the late 2010s). About the investigation overall: All patients started therapy in the mid-2010s and received atezolizumab 1,200 mg intravenously every 3 weeks. Somatic, immune and clinical correlates of response to PD-L1 blockade with atezolizumab in urothelial cancer were the focus of an exploratory multi-omic analysis. Patients had an ECOG performance status of 0 or 1 and had received between 0 and 3 prior chemotherapy regimens. Blood samples gave median yields of about 150,000 T cells and 82,636 unique TCRs, along with a median clonality of 0.080. Blood samples were analyzed at two time points: 3 weeks after treatment start (second dose) and 6 weeks after treatment start. Under 30 patients had pretreatment blood TCR-seq, about 25 had at least one posttreatment blood collection, and about 25 had tumor TCR-seq. Progression-free survival longer than 6 months counted as durable clinical benefit, and TCR features were additionally tested against both progression-free and overall survival. Ten or so patients reached durable clinical benefit, while 15 to 25 patients did not. About 85% of the roughly 29 patients were males with bladder-origin urothelial cancer, and about 65% of the 29 reported a prior smoking history. Pretreatment tumor samples, along with matched peripheral blood collected serially before and after atezolizumab treatment, underwent TCR sequencing. In the same patients, whole exome sequencing and RNA sequencing of pretreatment tumors were performed in addition to TCR sequencing. What the study reported, not specific to this receptor: Because of the small sample size (n ≈ 29) and the many exploratory analyses performed, the results are intended to be regarded as hypothesis-generating. A pretreatment peripheral blood TCR clonality below the median was linked to improved progression-free and overall survival. Greater expansion of tumor-associated TCR clones in peripheral blood 3 weeks after the start of treatment was observed in patients with durable benefit (n ≈ 22, p = 0.022).

About this clone itself: The specificity of this receptor is unknown. Per-nucleotide qualities are absent, and no much larger clonotype sits a single base away.

Synthetic TCR analog templates were spiked into each PCR to estimate absolute template abundance from read counts. TCRbeta CDR3 regions were amplified from genomic DNA with bias-controlled V and J gene primers using the immunoSEQ assay. Rearranged TCRbeta segments were sequenced at approximately 20X coverage. The study's own analysis went as follows. Sequencing errors were corrected by clustering and CDR3s were annotated against IMGT to assign V, D and J genes. Downstream analyses used only productive TCRbeta rearrangements, leaving out any out-of-frame or stop-codon sequences. To compute clonality, Shannon entropy was normalized by the log of the number of unique productive sequences and then subtracted from one. Clones differing between time points or between blood and tumor were identified using Fisher's exact test with Benjamini-Hochberg correction, with an adjusted p below 0.01 applied as the threshold. TCRdb limited this immuneACCESS table to in-frame rearrangements with V and J called. A share of clones is missing; checked studies link under half to unresolved V genes, and the rest is unexplained. That table is the source of V, J and clone size, and D and trimming were worked out from the DNA. This sample comprises 70,000 to 100,000 clones, less than 90% of them detected only once. 2% to 2.5% of the sample lies in the top ten.

As encoded in the germline V gene, CDR1 is SGHDT while CDR2 is YYEEEE. Including the terminal cysteine and phenylalanine, the CDR3 comprises 16 residues. Solely the CDR3 DNA is kept, with 48 bases framed from the first base. V loses 4 bases at its end and J loses 4 bases; junction bases beyond the gene matches: 8. This specimen's time point label, per the study, means: pretreatment peripheral blood. A total of 25 to 30 patients with locally advanced or metastatic urothelial carcinoma, treated at Memorial Sloan Kettering on a trial protocol, made up the cohort. Peripheral blood mononuclear cells were collected pretreatment and during treatment, with between 1 and 8 total time points per patient. The Qiagen DNeasy Blood extraction kit was used to purify genomic DNA from total PBMCs and from tumor samples. PBMCs were collected pretreatment and during treatment, and were isolated and stored as previously described.

The rearrangement combines TRBV5-6 with TRBJ1-6; TRBD1 aligns with 7 central bases. This specimen was PBMCs, taken around atezolizumab (anti-PD-L1) treatment. This sequence was found in a man aged 55 to 70 with urothelial cancer. The DNA is as follows: TGTGCCAGCAGCGGGACCGGGACAGCTTATAATTCACCCCTCCACTTT. Its protein is CASSGTGTAYNSPLHF.